The 10 T cell receptor beta chains below come from one sample, sequenced in a study of PD-1 blockade in classical Hodgkin lymphoma. Time point of the sample: newly diagnosed, previously untreated cHL patient sample. Sequencing was performed with immunoSEQ multiplex PCR; in TCRdb, only in-frame clones are kept and a portion is missing. In the table there are tens of thousands of clones, roughly 93% of which are singletons. Sequencing was done on a sample of peripheral blood mononuclear cells (PBMCs). The receptors come from a human donor with classical Hodgkin lymphoma.

The chain couples TRBV5-1 to TRBJ2-2; D not resolved. V lost 0 bases and J lost 7, with 7 bases in between. The CDR3 totals 13 residues. The germline V gene encodes CDR1 SGHRS and CDR2 YFSETQ. CDR3 residues: CASSLDRYGELFF. Written as DNA, the CDR3 is TGCGCCAGCAGCTTGGACAGATACGGGGAGCTGTTTTTT.

V gene TRBV18 combines with J gene TRBJ2-3; the match to TRBD1 covers 8 bases. Looked up from germline, CDR1 is KGHSH and CDR2 is LQKENI. V lost 5 bases, J lost 2 bases, and 6 bases stayed unmatched. CDR3 length: 15 residues. The CDR3 reads CASSIGQGATDTQYF. The CDR3 nucleotides are TGTGCCAGCTCAATTGGGCAGGGGGCCACAGATACGCAGTATTTT.

The V call is TRBV7-2, the J call TRBJ1-2, with 9 bases lining up with TRBD1. Germline CDR1 and CDR2: SGHTA and FQGNSA. V shed 6 bases, J shed 8 bases, and the junction held 7 bases outside the gene matches. The CDR3 covers 13 residues. The CDR3 sequence: CASSLDRGLGYTF. For the CDR3, the DNA is TGTGCCAGCAGTCTTGACAGGGGGTTAGGCTACACCTTC. Using reference TRBV7-2 and TRBJ1-2 for the parts outside the CDR3, the full variable domain is GAGVSQSPSNKVTEKGKDVELRCDPISGHTALYWYRQSLGQGLEFLIYFQGNSAPDKSGLPSDRFSAERTGGSVSTLTIQRTQQEDSAVYLCASSLDRGLGYTFGSGTRLTVV.

The J gene is TRBJ1-2, the V gene TRBV2, with TRBD1 as a possible D gene (5 bases). CDR3 length: 18 residues. Trimming shortened V by 0 bases and J by 3 bases, and 20 bases separated the two germline ends. The V gene's germline CDR1 is SNHLY and CDR2 FYNNEI. CDR3 protein: CASSEAGQQVSRDYGYTF. The DNA of the CDR3 is TGTGCCAGCAGTGAAGCCGGTCAACAGGTCAGCCGAGACTATGGCTACACCTTC.

V gene TRBV18 combines with J gene TRBJ1-2, with 11 bases lining up with TRBD1. V dropped 0 bases and J dropped 8; count of bases not matched to a gene: 5. This CDR3 region has 15 residues. Germline-derived CDR1 and CDR2 are KGHSH and LQKENI. The CDR3 sequence is CASSPPGTGGWGYTF. Written as DNA, the CDR3 is TGTGCCAGCTCACCACCTGGGACAGGGGGTTGGGGCTACACCTTC.

The chain's CDR3 is CASSLTSVGGEQYV. CDR3 nucleotides: TGTGCCAGCAGCTTAACTTCGGTGGGCGGAGAGCAGTACGTC. V is TRBV11-3 and J is TRBJ2-7; D ambiguous. Germline values: CDR1 SGHNT, CDR2 YENEEA. The CDR3 contains 14 residues. Trimming left V 2 bases short and J 7 bases short, with 15 bases between.

The V gene is TRBV5-1, the J gene TRBJ2-3; unclear D gene. The CDR3 loop spans 14 amino acids. Trimming took 2 bases from V and 0 from J, leaving 7 bases between them. Germline V lookup: CDR1 SGHRS, CDR2 YFSETQ. As DNA, the CDR3 is TGCGCCAGCAGCTTAGACCCTAGCACAGATACGCAGTATTTT. It translates to CASSLDPSTDTQYF.

The rearrangement joins TRBV5-1 to TRBJ1-1; no clear D. Germline assignment: CDR1 SGHRS and CDR2 YFSETQ. Trimming removed 0 bases at V and 9 bases at J, with 12 bases between. The CDR3 covers 13 residues. CDR3 DNA sequence: TGCGCCAGCAGCTTGGTGGCCCCTCAAAAAGCTTTCTTT. This codes for CASSLVAPQKAFF.

The chain has TRBV14 and TRBJ1-1, with D uncertain. V was clipped by 5 bases and J by 1 base, with 8 bases between them. Germline CDR1 SGHDN, CDR2 FVKESK. This CDR3 is 13 amino acids long. DNA of the CDR3: TGTGCCAGCAGCTCTCTGGCGAACACTGAAGCTTTCTTT. As protein: CASSSLANTEAFF.

The V gene is TRBV6-1, the J gene TRBJ2-3; D perhaps matches TRBD1 (5 bases). Trimming took 7 bases from V and 8 from J, leaving 10 bases between them. Germline V gives CDR1 MNHNS, CDR2 SASEGT. This CDR3 has 11 amino acids. This CDR3 is CASTDGATQYF. CDR3 nucleotide sequence: TGTGCCAGCACCGATGGGGCTACGCAGTATTTT.